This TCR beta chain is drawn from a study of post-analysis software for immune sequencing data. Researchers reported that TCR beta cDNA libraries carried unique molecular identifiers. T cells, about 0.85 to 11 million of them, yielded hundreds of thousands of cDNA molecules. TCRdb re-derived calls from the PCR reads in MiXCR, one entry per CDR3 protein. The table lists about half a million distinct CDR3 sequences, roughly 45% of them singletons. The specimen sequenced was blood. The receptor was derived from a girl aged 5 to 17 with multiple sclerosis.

The CDR3 coding sequence is TGCAGTGGGCGAACCTTGAGGACTGAAGCTTTCTTT. It is translated as CSGRTLRTEAFF. The J gene is TRBJ1-1, the V gene TRBV20-1; D is unresolved. This CDR3 is built from 12 residues. V lost 7 bases, J lost 5 bases, and 14 bases lay in between. The germline CDR1 and CDR2 sequences are DFQATT and SNEGSKA (reference sequence).